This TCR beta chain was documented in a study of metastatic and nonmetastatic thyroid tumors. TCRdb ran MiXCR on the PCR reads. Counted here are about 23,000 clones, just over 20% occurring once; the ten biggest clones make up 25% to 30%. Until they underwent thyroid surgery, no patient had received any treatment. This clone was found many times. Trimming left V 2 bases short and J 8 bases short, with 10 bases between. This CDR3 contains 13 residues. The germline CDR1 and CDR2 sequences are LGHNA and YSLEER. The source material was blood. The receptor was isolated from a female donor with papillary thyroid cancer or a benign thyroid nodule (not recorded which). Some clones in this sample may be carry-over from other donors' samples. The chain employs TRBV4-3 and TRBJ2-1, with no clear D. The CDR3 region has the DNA TGCGCCAGCAGCCAAACCGGGTACCATGAGCAGTTCTTC. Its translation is CASSQTGYHEQFF.